This TCR beta chain was captured in a study of CD8+CD57+ T cells in acquired aplastic anemia. Background on the study: When averaged, DNA from sorted CD4+ and CD8+ cells came to 3.2 ug. Study observations and caveats: Patient and control CD8+ Simpson's diversity was not significantly different.

V trimming: 5 bases; J trimming: 9 bases; junction bases outside the gene matches: 9. The CDR3 runs 14 residues. Germline V gene lookup returns CDR1 SGHTA and CDR2 FQGTGA. The template for TCR beta VDJ and CDR3 sequence profiling was genomic DNA. TCRdb reprocessed the reads via MiXCR and lists one record per CDR3 protein. The sample lists some 290,000 distinct CDR3 sequences; 55% to 60% were seen once. About this clonotype itself: The antigen is not known.

The TCR sequence derives from a human donor with severe aplastic anemia or a healthy control (not recorded which). The sample comprised sorted CD4+, CD8+, or CD8+CD57+ T cells (not recorded which) from PBMCs. The chain recombines TRBV7-3 with TRBJ2-1; 8 bases match TRBD2. CDR3: CASSHSGTRREQFF. CDR3 DNA: TGTGCCAGCAGCCATTCCGGGACTAGACGTGAGCAGTTCTTC.